A selection of T cell receptor beta chains follows, all from one sample in a study of regulatory T cells in long-lasting Graves disease. TCRdb reprocessed the multiplex PCR reads via MiXCR and lists one record per CDR3 protein. The sample records 500,000 to 700,000 distinct CDR3 sequences, roughly 15% being singletons. The same sample was also used in a study of T cells in Graves' hyperthyroidism and ophthalmopathy.

The sample here was peripheral blood mononuclear cells (PBMCs), taken at new diagnosis, from a patient treated with antithyroid drugs. The receptors were sampled from a woman in her 30s with Graves disease. Both conserved end residues are part of each CDR3. D genes are given only for firm matches. Rows may omit the clone size; those that give it use once, few, many or a size class.

j_call d_call v_call clone_size cdr3_aa cdr3_nt
TRBJ2-3 NA TRBV18 once CASSPPGDSTDTQYF TGTGCCAGCTCACCACCAGGGGACAGCACAGATACGCAGTATTTT
TRBJ1-2 NA TRBV6-5 many CASSYSSGPNYGYTF TGTGCCAGCAGTTACTCCTCGGGACCTAACTATGGCTACACCTTC
TRBJ1-1 NA TRBV6-1 NA CASRRLRGASVIGTEAFF TGTGCCAGCAGACGGCTGCGGGGGGCTTCGGTTATAGGCACTGAAGCTTTCTTT
TRBJ2-7 TRBD2 TRBV6-1 many CASSQRGAFSGEQYF TGTGCCAGCAGTCAGCGGGGGGCATTTTCGGGCGAGCAGTACTTC
TRBJ1-1 NA TRBV28 few CASSLLGQTNTEAFF TGTGCCAGCAGTTTATTAGGTCAGACGAACACTGAAGCTTTCTTT
TRBJ1-6 NA TRBV27 many CASSRSLGQGLSPLHF TGTGCCAGCAGTCGATCCCTCGGGCAGGGACTTTCACCCCTCCACTTT
TRBJ2-1 TRBD2 TRBV2 many CASSEVGLADDNEQFF TGTGCCAGCAGTGAAGTGGGACTAGCGGACGACAATGAGCAGTTCTTC
TRBJ2-3 NA TRBV5-1 many CASSLVATDTQYF TGTGCCAGCAGCTTAGTCGCCACAGATACGCAGTATTTT
TRBJ2-7 TRBD2 TRBV12-3/TRBV12-4 many CASSPGGSSYEQYF TGTGCCAGCAGCCCGGGGGGAAGCTCCTACGAGCAGTACTTC
TRBJ2-4 TRBD1 TRBV3-1 few CASSHRTGRGENIQYF TGTGCCAGCAGCCACCGGACAGGGCGAGGCGAAAACATTCAGTACTTC
TRBJ2-3 NA TRBV24-1 few CATSDNRGITDTQYF TGTGCCACCAGTGACAACCGGGGAATAACGGATACGCAGTATTTT
TRBJ2-7 NA TRBV18 NA CASSPLEGDEQYF TGTGCCAGCTCACCACTAGAGGGAGACGAGCAGTACTTC
TRBJ2-7 NA TRBV28 many CASSFSQETYEQYF TGTGCCAGCAGTTTTTCACAGGAGACCTACGAGCAGTACTTC
TRBJ1-2 NA TRBV27 many CASRQRLDLYGYTF TGTGCCAGCAGACAGCGGCTCGACCTCTATGGCTACACCTTC
TRBJ1-6 NA TRBV5-1 NA CASSPEGPLQSPLHF TGCGCCAGCAGCCCGGAGGGACCGTTACAGTCACCCCTCCACTTT
TRBJ1-2 NA TRBV6-1 few CASSPVRDSPYGYTF TGTGCCAGCAGTCCTGTCCGAGACAGTCCCTATGGCTACACCTTC
TRBJ1-3 NA TRBV9 NA CASSVERGNTIYF TGTGCCAGCAGCGTAGAACGGGGAAACACCATATATTTT
TRBJ2-7 NA TRBV5-1 many CASSGGLDYEQYF TGCGCCAGCAGCGGCGGCCTGGACTACGAGCAGTACTTC
TRBJ2-5 NA TRBV3-1 few CASSQVGGPGETQYF TGTGCCAGCAGCCAAGTCGGGGGGCCGGGAGAGACCCAGTACTTC
TRBJ2-6 NA TRBV29-1 many CSVESGIGGSGANVLTF TGCAGCGTTGAATCAGGGATAGGTGGTTCTGGGGCCAACGTCCTGACTTTC
TRBJ2-2 NA TRBV20-1 NA CSARDPVGDNTGELFF TGCAGTGCTAGAGACCCGGTAGGAGATAACACCGGGGAGCTGTTTTTT
TRBJ2-1 NA TRBV9 NA CASSAGRGTYNEQFF TGTGCCAGCAGCGCCGGGAGAGGGACCTACAATGAGCAGTTCTTC
TRBJ1-5 NA TRBV30 many CAWSGTDNQPQHF TGTGCCTGGAGTGGGACAGATAATCAGCCCCAGCATTTT
TRBJ2-4 NA TRBV28 many CASRSLPGLPTGNIQYF TGTGCCAGCAGATCTCTACCGGGGCTCCCCACTGGGAACATTCAGTACTTC
TRBJ2-2 NA TRBV18 few CASSPLLSGELFF TGTGCCAGCTCACCACTCCTCTCCGGGGAGCTGTTTTTT
TRBJ2-7 TRBD1 TRBV30 NA CAWSMTGMGYEQYF TGTGCCTGGAGTATGACAGGGATGGGCTACGAGCAGTACTTC
TRBJ2-7 NA TRBV30 many CAWSGPGGYEQYF TGTGCCTGGAGTGGTCCCGGGGGCTACGAGCAGTACTTC
TRBJ1-4 TRBD1 TRBV27 many CASSFIRDRGQPEKLFF TGTGCCAGCAGTTTCATCAGGGACAGGGGACAGCCTGAAAAACTGTTTTTT
TRBJ1-5 NA TRBV5-5 NA CASSLLGRGNQPQHF TGTGCCAGCAGCTTGTTAGGCAGGGGCAATCAGCCCCAGCATTTT
TRBJ1-6 NA TRBV30 NA CAWSRDSPLHF TGTGCCTGGAGCCGGGATTCACCCCTCCACTTT
TRBJ2-3 TRBD2 TRBV15 few CATSRGVAGGIFYTDTQYF TGTGCCACCAGCAGAGGGGTAGCGGGAGGGATTTTCTACACAGATACGCAGTATTTT
TRBJ1-4 NA TRBV12-3/TRBV12-4 many CASSLLGDEKLFF TGTGCCAGCAGTTTACTTGGTGATGAAAAACTGTTTTTT
TRBJ1-3 NA TRBV6-1 few CASGDGSGNTIYF TGTGCCAGCGGGGATGGCTCTGGAAACACCATATATTTT
TRBJ2-7 NA TRBV6-1 many CASSENPTSYEQYF TGTGCCAGCAGTGAAAACCCGACTAGCTACGAGCAGTACTTC
TRBJ1-1 TRBD1 TRBV19 few CASGRTGSQAFF TGTGCCAGTGGGAGGACAGGGAGTCAAGCTTTCTTT
TRBJ2-3 NA TRBV3-1 NA CASSQGLSPQFATDTQYF TGTGCCAGCAGCCAAGGTCTTAGCCCGCAGTTCGCCACAGATACGCAGTATTTT